This T cell receptor (beta chain) derives from a study of blood T cell repertoires in COVID-19 (TCRdb year 2020). Regarding the study in general: The collaborator samples originated in the United States, Italy and Spain and spanned the acute and convalescent phases of COVID-19. The prospective study material was composed of cDNA or gDNA derived from T cells, B-cell-depleted T cells, or PBMCs. Deeply sampled blood TCRbeta repertoires from subjects exposed to, actively infected with, or recovered from COVID-19 were included in the dataset. A freely available public database, intended as a resource for researchers studying the immune response to SARS-CoV-2, is where the repertoires were released. Samples came from the ongoing ImmuneRACE study (first 160 participants) plus 1,254 subjects from 6 global collaborators. Sample metadata almost always included a de-identified subject ID, COVID-19 status, age in years and sex. Where available, HLA class I and class II types were taken from metadata supplied by the sample provider and were not determined by assay-based typing. What the research found in general, with its limitations: The amount of clinical and demographic metadata varied by source and participant and was provided uncurated.

TCRbeta CDR3 regions were amplified from genomic DNA using the immunoSEQ Assay, a bias-controlled multiplex PCR. Regarding the original processing steps: The number of nucleated cells in each sample was estimated by amplification of reference gene primers within the assay. To quantify the absolute abundance of each unique TCRbeta CDR3 rearrangement, sequence reads were collapsed and filtered. For each sample, productive Simpson clonality was calculated as the square root of Simpson's diversity index across productive rearrangements. TCRdb carries this immuneACCESS record with in-frame sequences only. Its versions omit some clonotypes, under half of them owing to an unresolved V gene in the studies checked, with the rest unexplained. Clone size and V and J calls were adopted from that table, with D and trimming inferred from the DNA. Here the sample has a few hundred thousand clones; 89% occur a single time. The ten largest clones add up to under 2.5% of the sample.

About this clone: Its cognate antigen has yet to be identified. No base quality values were provided; no much bigger clone lies one nucleotide off.

Each collaborating institution followed its own protocols to collect whole blood in K2EDTA tubes. For TCRbeta analysis, collaborator samples were shipped as frozen whole blood, as isolated PBMCs, or as DNA extracted from either sample type. The germline V gene provides CDR1 MGHDK and CDR2 SYGVNS. Counted from cysteine to phenylalanine, this CDR3 has 15 amino acids. The sequence is cut down to CDR3 DNA, 45 bases in frame from base 1. At the junction V is shortened by 2 bases and J by 1 base, with 9 bases in between. Sequencing used peripheral blood. The rearrangement combines TRBV25-1 with TRBJ1-5; the D gene is unclear. The source is a man between 45 and 60 years old with acute or convalescent COVID-19. The CDR3 protein is CASSEVGHSNQPQHF. DNA sequence: TGTGCCAGCAGTGAAGTTGGGCACAGCAATCAGCCCCAGCATTTT.